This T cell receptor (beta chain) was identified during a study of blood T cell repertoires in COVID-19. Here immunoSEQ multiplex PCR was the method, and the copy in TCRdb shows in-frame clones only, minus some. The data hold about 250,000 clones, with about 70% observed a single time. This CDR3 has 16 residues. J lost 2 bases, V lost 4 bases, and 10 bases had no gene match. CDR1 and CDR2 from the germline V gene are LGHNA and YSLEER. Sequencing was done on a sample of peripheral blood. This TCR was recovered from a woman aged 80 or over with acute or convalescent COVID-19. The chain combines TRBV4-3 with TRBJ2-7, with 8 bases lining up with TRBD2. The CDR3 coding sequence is TGCGCCAGCAGCCTTCTCCCGACTAGCGAGGCCTACGAGCAGTACTTC. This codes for CASSLLPTSEAYEQYF.